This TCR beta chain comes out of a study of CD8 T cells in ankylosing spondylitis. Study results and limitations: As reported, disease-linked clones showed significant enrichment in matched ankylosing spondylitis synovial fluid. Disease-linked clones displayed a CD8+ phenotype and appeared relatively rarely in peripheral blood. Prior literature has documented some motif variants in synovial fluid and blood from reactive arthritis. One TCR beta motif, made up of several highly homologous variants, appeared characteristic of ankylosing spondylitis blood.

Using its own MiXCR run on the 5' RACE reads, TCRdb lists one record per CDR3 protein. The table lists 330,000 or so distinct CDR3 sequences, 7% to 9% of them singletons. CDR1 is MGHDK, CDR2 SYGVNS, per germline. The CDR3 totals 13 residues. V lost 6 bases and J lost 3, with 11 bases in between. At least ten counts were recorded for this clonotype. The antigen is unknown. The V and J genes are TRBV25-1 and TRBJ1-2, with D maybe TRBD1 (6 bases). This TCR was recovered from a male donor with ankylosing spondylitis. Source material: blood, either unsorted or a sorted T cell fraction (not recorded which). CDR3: CASRPQGDYGYTF. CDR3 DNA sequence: TGTGCCAGCAGACCACAGGGAGACTATGGCTACACCTTC.